This T cell receptor beta chain came from a study of T cells in narcolepsy. Across the study: Donors had narcolepsy type 1 or type 2, or were healthy controls.

Details on this clone: Its target is not known.

Study-level results: Some memory CD4+ repertoires had no autoreactive clone sequences. Comparing one patient's CSF and blood CD4+ clonotypes highlighted HCRT- and TRIB2-specific autoreactive clonotypes. Blood of same and different patients, but not healthy controls, reportedly held recurring autoreactive clonotypes.

Sequencing was performed with immunoSEQ multiplex PCR; in TCRdb, only in-frame clones are kept and a portion is missing. The sample includes some 30,000 clones, about 84% seen only once; the top ten take roughly 1.3%. Trimming shortened V by 0 bases and J by 3 bases, and 11 bases separated the two germline ends. The germline V gene has CDR1 LGHNA and CDR2 YSLEER. This CDR3 comprises 16 residues. The specimen was CD45RA- memory CD4+ T cells from PBMCs. The chain employs TRBV4-3 and TRBJ1-4; a possible D gene is TRBD1 (6 bases). This clonotype was sampled from a human donor with narcolepsy. The CDR3 bases are TGCGCCAGCAGCCAAGATAGGGGGGTGGCTAATGAAAAACTGTTTTTT. It encodes CASSQDRGVANEKLFF.